Sequencing of this T cell receptor beta chain was carried out in a study of cytotoxic CD8 clonotypes in ibrutinib-treated CLL. Study-level points and caveats: Contraction or stability on treatment characterized the public clonotypes, which were uncommon. Higher clonality was seen at ibrutinib response and a return toward baseline at progression.

J gave up 14 bases and V 3 bases, and 12 bases lay outside the gene matches. The CDR3 has 14 amino acids. Germline V gives CDR1 SGHDT, CDR2 YYEEEE. Genomic DNA for TCR beta libraries, 1.5 to 2 micrograms, came from cryopreserved PBMCs. Only in-frame clones appear in the TCRdb table, and some are missing; sequencing was by immunoSEQ multiplex PCR. The table has about 140,000 clones, 76% seen once; the top ten hold approximately 5.1%. As concerns this clone: What it binds is unknown.

V gene TRBV5-6 combines with J gene TRBJ1-4, with 8 bases matching TRBD1. This TCR was sampled from a human donor with chronic lymphocytic leukemia. The sequenced sample was PBMCs, obtained after 24 months of ibrutinib treatment. CDR3 sequence reads: CASSSGSQGGRLFF. The CDR3 region has the DNA TGTGCCAGCAGCTCGGGATCACAGGGGGGGCGTCTGTTTTTT.